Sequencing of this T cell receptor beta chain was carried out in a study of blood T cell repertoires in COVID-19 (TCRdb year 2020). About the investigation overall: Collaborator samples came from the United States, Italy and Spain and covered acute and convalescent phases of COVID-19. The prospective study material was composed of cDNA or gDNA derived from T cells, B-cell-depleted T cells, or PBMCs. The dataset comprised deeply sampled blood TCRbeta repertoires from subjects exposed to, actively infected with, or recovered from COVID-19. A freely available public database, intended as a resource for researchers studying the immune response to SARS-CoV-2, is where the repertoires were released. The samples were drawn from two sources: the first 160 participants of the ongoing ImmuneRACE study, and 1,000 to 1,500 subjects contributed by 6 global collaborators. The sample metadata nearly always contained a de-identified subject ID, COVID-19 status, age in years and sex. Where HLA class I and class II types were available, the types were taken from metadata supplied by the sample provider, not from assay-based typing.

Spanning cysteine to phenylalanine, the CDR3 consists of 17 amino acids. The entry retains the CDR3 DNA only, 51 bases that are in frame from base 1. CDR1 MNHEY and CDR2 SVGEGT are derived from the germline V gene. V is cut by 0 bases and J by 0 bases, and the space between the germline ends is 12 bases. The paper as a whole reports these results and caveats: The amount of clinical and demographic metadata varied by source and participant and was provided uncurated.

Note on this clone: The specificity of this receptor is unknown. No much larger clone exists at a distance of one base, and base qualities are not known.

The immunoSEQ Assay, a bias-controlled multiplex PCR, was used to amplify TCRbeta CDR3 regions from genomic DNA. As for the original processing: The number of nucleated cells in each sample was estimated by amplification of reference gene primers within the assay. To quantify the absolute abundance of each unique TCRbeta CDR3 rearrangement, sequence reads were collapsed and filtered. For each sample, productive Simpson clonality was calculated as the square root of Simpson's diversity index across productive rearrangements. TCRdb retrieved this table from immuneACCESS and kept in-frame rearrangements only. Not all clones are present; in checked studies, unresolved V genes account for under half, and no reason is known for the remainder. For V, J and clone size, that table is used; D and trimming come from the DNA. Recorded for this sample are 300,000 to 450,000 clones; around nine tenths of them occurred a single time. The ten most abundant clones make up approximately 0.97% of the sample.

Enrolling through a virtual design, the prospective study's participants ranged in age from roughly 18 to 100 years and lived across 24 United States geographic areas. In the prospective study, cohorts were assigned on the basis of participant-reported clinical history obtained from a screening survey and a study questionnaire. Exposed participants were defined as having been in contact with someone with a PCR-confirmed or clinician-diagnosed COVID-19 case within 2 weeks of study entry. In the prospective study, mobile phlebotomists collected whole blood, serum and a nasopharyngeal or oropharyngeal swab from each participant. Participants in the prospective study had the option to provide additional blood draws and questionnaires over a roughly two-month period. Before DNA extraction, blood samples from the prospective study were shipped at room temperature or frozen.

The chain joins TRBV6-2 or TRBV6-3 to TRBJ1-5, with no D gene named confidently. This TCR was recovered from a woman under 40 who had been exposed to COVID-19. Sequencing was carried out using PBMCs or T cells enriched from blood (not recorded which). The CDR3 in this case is CASSYSPGGSSNQPQHF. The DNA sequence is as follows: TGTGCCAGCAGTTACTCGCCGGGAGGGAGTAGCAATCAGCCCCAGCATTTT.